A single sample gave rise to the 14 T cell receptor beta chains below, sequenced in a study of OX40 agonist ivuxolimab in advanced cancers. TCRdb keeps only in-frame clones here, not all; method: immunoSEQ multiplex PCR. The profile shows about 65,000 clones, around 86% of them singletons. Sample: CD4+ or CD8+ T cells sorted from blood, taken in a trial of the OX40 agonist ivuxolimab. The receptors here all came from an adult with an advanced solid tumor such as melanoma, head and neck, liver or kidney cancer.

The CDR3 loop is CASRPSGDTGELFF. CDR3 DNA: TGCGCCAGCAGACCCTCAGGGGACACCGGGGAGCTGTTTTTT. The genes are TRBV10-1 and TRBJ2-2; the D gene is possibly TRBD1 (6 bases). V gave up 6 bases and J gave up 3 bases, with 11 bases separating them. CDR1 WNHNN and CDR2 SYGVQD come from the germline V gene (reference sequence). The CDR3 length is 14 residues.

Here the CDR3 DNA reads TGTGCCAGCAGCCTAGACCACACCCAGTACTTC. It translates to CASSLDHTQYF. This chain connects TRBV4-2 to TRBJ2-5; D is undetermined. V lost 4 bases, J lost 8 bases, and 8 bases lay in between. The V gene's germline CDR1 is LGHNA and CDR2 YNFKEQ. The CDR3 consists of 11 residues.

This chain uses TRBV6-1 with TRBJ2-3; D is undetermined. Deletions cut 4 bases from V and 7 bases from J, with 9 bases between. Germline loops: CDR1 MNHNS, CDR2 SASEGT. This CDR3 spans 12 amino acids. The CDR3 DNA follows: TGTGCCAGCAGTGGGAACCGGAATACGCAGTATTTT. Encoded protein: CASSGNRNTQYF.

The sample holds a few counts of this clone. This chain joins TRBV6-1 and TRBJ1-1; D call uncertain. V lost 6 bases and J 0 bases, leaving 2 bases between the germline ends. This CDR3 spans 11 amino acids. Per the germline V gene, CDR1 is MNHNS and CDR2 is SASEGT. The CDR3 sequence is CASRLNTEAFF. DNA of the CDR3: TGTGCCAGCAGATTGAACACTGAAGCTTTCTTT.

J is TRBJ2-5 and V is TRBV10-2; D gene unclear. CDR1 WSHSY and CDR2 SAAADI come from the germline V gene. The CDR3 is 14 residues long. Trimming removed 4 bases from V and 5 bases from J, with 14 bases in between. The CDR3 DNA reads TGCGCCAGCAGTGTCGGCCCGGGTTCGGAGACCCAGTACTTC. Translation gives CASSVGPGSETQYF.

The chain couples TRBV19 to TRBJ1-2; D call uncertain. Germline values: CDR1 LNHDA, CDR2 SQIVND (reference sequence). V shed 3 bases and J shed 3 bases, with 26 bases lying between them. The CDR3 is made up of 19 amino acids. CDR3 in amino acids: CASSILWAADLLTDYGYTF. CDR3 sequence (DNA): TGTGCCAGTAGTATCCTGTGGGCAGCGGATCTTTTAACTGACTATGGCTACACCTTC.

The chain is built from TRBV2 and TRBJ2-3; 9 nucleotides match TRBD2. This CDR3 is built from 15 residues. V shed 3 bases, J shed 3 bases, and the junction held 4 bases outside the gene matches. CDR1 is SNHLY, CDR2 FYNNEI, per germline. CDR3 DNA: TGTGCCAGCAGTGACGCCCTAGCGGGGACAGATACGCAGTATTTT. This gives the protein CASSDALAGTDTQYF.

The rearrangement joins TRBV10-1 to TRBJ1-2; D call uncertain. Germline V gene sequence: CDR1 WNHNN, CDR2 SYGVQD (reference sequence). Trimming took off 3 bases at V and 4 bases at J, with 9 bases between the two ends. This CDR3 comprises 13 residues. In nucleotides, the CDR3 is TGCGCCAGCAGTGATCGCGGGCCCTATGGCTACACCTTC. Amino acids: CASSDRGPYGYTF.

The V call is TRBV28, the J call TRBJ2-7; TRBD2 is a possible D gene (7 bases). V was clipped by 6 bases and J by 6 bases, with 21 bases between them. The CDR3 is made up of 15 amino acids. Germline V CDR1 and CDR2: MDHEN, SYDVKM. CDR3 nucleotide sequence: TGTGCCAGCAGCCCAACAGGGACTATGGCTCGCGAGCAGTACTTC. Residues: CASSPTGTMAREQYF.

On this clone itself: The conserved final phenylalanine or tryptophan is absent from the CDR3, which likely points to a read error. The limits of the CDR3 on the DNA are not certain, so only TCRdb's listed CDR3 is given. The CDR3 protein is CASSLGPAITVC. V is TRBV7-6 and J is TRBJ2-7. The V gene's germline CDR1 is SGHVS and CDR2 FNYEAQ. A total of 12 residues make up the CDR3, ends included.

The rearrangement uses TRBV9 and TRBJ2-7; 7 nucleotides line up with TRBD1. This CDR3 is 15 amino acids long. J was trimmed by 3 bases and V by 0 bases; bases with no gene match: 6. Germline loops: CDR1 SGDLS, CDR2 YYNGEE. The CDR3 DNA follows: TGTGCCAGCAGCGTAGAGGTTGGGGACAGCTACGAGCAGTACTTC. Translation gives CASSVEVGDSYEQYF.

This clone was observed a few times. The chain recombines TRBV6-1 with TRBJ2-4; no clear D. The CDR3 is 13 amino acids. Trimming removed 3 bases from V and 5 bases from J, with 8 bases in between. Per the germline V gene, CDR1 is MNHNS and CDR2 is SASEGT. The CDR3 bases are TGTGCCAGCAGTGAGAGTAGACAAAACATTCAGTACTTC. Its translation is CASSESRQNIQYF.

This clone was recorded a few times. The chain links TRBV2 to TRBJ2-7; 8 bases are a match to TRBD1. Germline values: CDR1 SNHLY, CDR2 FYNNEI. The ends lost 8 bases at V and 4 bases at J; junction bases unmatched: 7. CDR3 length: 13 amino acids. The CDR3 DNA is TGTGCCAGCGGCCGACAGGGGACATACGAGCAGTACTTC. Protein: CASGRQGTYEQYF.

The CDR3 spells CASREGTAAEQYF. The CDR3 DNA sequence: TGCGCCAGCAGGGAGGGGACGGCAGCCGAGCAGTACTTC. The chain employs TRBV5-1 and TRBJ2-7; TRBD2 might be the D (6 bases). The CDR3 has 13 amino acids. Germline lookup yields CDR1 SGHRS and CDR2 YFSETQ. Deletions cut 5 bases from V and 6 bases from J, with 15 bases between.